Listed below are T cell receptor beta chains from one sample, sequenced in a study of T cell responses to AZD1222 COVID-19 vaccine. TCRdb's table, derived via immunoSEQ multiplex PCR, lists solely in-frame clones and lacks some. Of 150,000 to 180,000 clones listed, around 87% are singletons. The input for sequencing was peripheral blood, taken 28 days after the second AZD1222 dose. Receptor source: an adult who received the AZD1222 COVID-19 vaccine. The CDR3 runs from the conserved cysteine through the conserved F or W. D genes are given only for firm matches. Clone size is given for some rows only: seen once, a few or many times, or a class if the clone is expanded.

d_call j_call v_call clone_size cdr3_aa cdr3_nt
TRBD1 TRBJ1-4 TRBV7-9 - CASSLGQGIDSNEKLFF TGTGCCAGCAGCTTAGGACAGGGGATCGATTCTAATGAAAAACTGTTTTTT
- TRBJ2-7 TRBV7-2 - CASSLPGSEQYF TGTGCCAGCAGCTTACCAGGGAGCGAGCAGTACTTC
- TRBJ1-6 TRBV14 - CASSQLSLRENSPLHF TGTGCCAGCAGCCAACTTTCGTTAAGGGAGAATTCACCCCTCCACTTT
TRBD1 TRBJ1-1 TRBV5-4 - CASSSDRGTLNTEAFF TGTGCCAGCAGTTCCGACAGGGGCACTTTGAACACTGAAGCTTTCTTT
- TRBJ1-5 TRBV6-1 - CASREDTRNQPQHF TGTGCCAGCAGGGAAGACACCCGCAATCAGCCCCAGCATTTT
TRBD1 TRBJ2-7 TRBV28 - CASSSTGEVGEQYF TGTGCCAGCAGTTCGACAGGGGAGGTCGGCGAGCAGTACTTC
- TRBJ2-7 TRBV6-5 few CASSPLGSPRDEQYF TGTGCCAGCAGTCCCTTGGGGTCCCCGAGGGACGAGCAGTACTTC
- TRBJ1-2 TRBV13 - CASSQAMPSFSRDSTTYGYTF TGTGCCAGCAGCCAAGCCATGCCGAGCTTCTCAAGGGACTCTACCACCTATGGCTACACCTTC
TRBD1 TRBJ1-6 TRBV7-3 - CASSLMGQGGSPLHF TGTGCCAGCAGCTTAATGGGACAGGGGGGTTCACCCCTCCACTTT
- TRBJ1-1 TRBV7-8 few CASSYVGGEAFF TGTGCCAGCAGCTACGTGGGGGGTGAAGCTTTCTTT
TRBD2 TRBJ2-1 TRBV6-2/TRBV6-3 - CASSDALAAVIGSYNEQFF TGTGCCAGCAGTGACGCGCTAGCGGCGGTTATAGGATCCTACAATGAGCAGTTCTTC
- TRBJ2-1 TRBV27 - CASRGGDKPYNEQFF TGTGCCAGCAGAGGTGGGGACAAACCCTACAATGAGCAGTTCTTC
TRBD2 TRBJ2-3 TRBV7-3 - CASSPSSGSLSDTQYF TGTGCCAGCAGCCCCTCTAGCGGGAGCTTGAGTGATACGCAGTATTTT
TRBD1 TRBJ2-5 TRBV5-1 few CASSRQGETQYF TGCGCCAGCAGCAGACAGGGGGAGACCCAGTACTTC
- TRBJ2-3 TRBV4-1 - CASSYRHLGGADTQYF TGCGCCAGCAGCTACCGACACCTAGGTGGTGCGGATACGCAGTATTTT
- TRBJ2-7 TRBV5-6 - CASSLVGREQYF TGTGCCAGCAGCTTGGTTGGGCGGGAGCAGTACTTC
- TRBJ1-1 TRBV9 - CASSVGADGPEAFF TGTGCCAGCAGCGTAGGGGCGGATGGGCCTGAAGCTTTCTTT
TRBD1 TRBJ2-3 TRBV25-1 - CASTAPRGTGLATDTQYF TGTGCCAGCACCGCCCCCCGGGGGACAGGGCTTGCGACAGATACGCAGTATTTT